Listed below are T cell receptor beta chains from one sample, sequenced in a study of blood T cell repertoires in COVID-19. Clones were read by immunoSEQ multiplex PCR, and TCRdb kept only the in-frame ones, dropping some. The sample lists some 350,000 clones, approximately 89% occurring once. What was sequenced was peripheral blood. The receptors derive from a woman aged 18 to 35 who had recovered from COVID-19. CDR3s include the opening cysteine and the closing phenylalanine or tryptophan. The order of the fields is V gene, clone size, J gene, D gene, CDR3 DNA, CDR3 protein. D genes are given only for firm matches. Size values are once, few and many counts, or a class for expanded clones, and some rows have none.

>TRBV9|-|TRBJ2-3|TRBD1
TGTGCCAGCAGCTTAAGAGGGGGCTGGGGAGATACGCAGTATTTT
CASSLRGGWGDTQYF
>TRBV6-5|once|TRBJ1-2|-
TGTGCCAGCAGTTACTCGTTCAGCTATGGCTACACCTTC
CASSYSFSYGYTF
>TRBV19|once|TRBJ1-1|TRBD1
TGTGCCAGTAGCCAGGACAGGACGAACACTGAAGCTTTCTTT
CASSQDRTNTEAFF
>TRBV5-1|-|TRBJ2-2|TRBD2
TGCGCCAGCAGACTAGGACTAGGCGGCACCGGGGAGCTGTTTTTT
CASRLGLGGTGELFF
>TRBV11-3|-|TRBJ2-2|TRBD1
TGTGCCAGCAGCTTTGACAGGGGGCTTGACACCGGGGAGCTGTTTTTT
CASSFDRGLDTGELFF
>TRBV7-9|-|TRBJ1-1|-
TGTGCCAGCAGCCCCGTGAACACTGAAGCTTTCTTT
CASSPVNTEAFF
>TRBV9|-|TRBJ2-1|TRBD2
TGTGCCAGCAGCGACGAATCGGGACTAGCGGGATACAATGAGCAGTTCTTC
CASSDESGLAGYNEQFF
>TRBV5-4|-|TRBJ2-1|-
TGTGCCAGCACCCCGGACTTCACCTACAATGAGCAGTTCTTC
CASTPDFTYNEQFF
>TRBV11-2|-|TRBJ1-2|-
TGTGCCAGCAGCTTAGGAGGTACCATCTATGGCTACACCTTC
CASSLGGTIYGYTF
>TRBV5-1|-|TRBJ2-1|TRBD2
TGCGCCAGCAGCTTCGGCGGGAGCACCTACAATGAGCAGTTCTTC
CASSFGGSTYNEQFF
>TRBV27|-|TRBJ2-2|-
TGTGCCAGCAGTTTAAGTAGCACCGGGGAGCTGTTTTTT
CASSLSSTGELFF
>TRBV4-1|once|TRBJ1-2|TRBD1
TGCGCCAGCAGCCAAGATTCAGGGGGCTATGGCTACACCTTC
CASSQDSGGYGYTF
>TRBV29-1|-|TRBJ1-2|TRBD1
TGCAGCGTCGACAGGGTTGGGGGCTACACCTTC
CSVDRVGGYTF
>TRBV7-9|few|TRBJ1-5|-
TGTGCCAGCAGCTCCCGGCAGGGACTGCCCCAGCATTTT
CASSSRQGLPQHF
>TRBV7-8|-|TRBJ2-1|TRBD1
TGTGCCAGCAGCTCCAAAACAGGGGGACACAATGAGCAGTTCTTC
CASSSKTGGHNEQFF
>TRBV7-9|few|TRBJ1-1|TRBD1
TGTGCCAGCAGCTTATCCGGGACAGGGACAGCTTTCTTT
CASSLSGTGTAFF
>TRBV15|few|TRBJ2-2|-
TGTGCCACCACCCTTCTGAGGTCGCAGGGTGGAACCGGGGAGCTGTTTTTT
CATTLLRSQGGTGELFF